The 23 T cell receptor beta chains listed next were all sequenced from one sample in a study of control samples from healthy donors and cancer patients. The data were produced by immunoSEQ multiplex PCR, yet TCRdb's version contains in-frame clones alone and is incomplete. The repertoire holds 100,000 to 150,000 clones, with roughly nine tenths as singletons. The source material was blood. These receptors originate from a man aged 18 to 35 in good health.

V gene TRBV27 combines with J gene TRBJ1-5; maybe TRBD1 (5 bases). Trimming took 4 bases from V and 2 from J, leaving 15 bases between them. Germline-derived CDR1 and CDR2 are MNHEY and SMNVEV (reference sequence). The CDR3 loop spans 16 amino acids. The CDR3 loop is CASSSLPTGRNQPQHF. Written as DNA, the CDR3 is TGTGCCAGCAGTTCCTTGCCAACAGGTCGCAATCAGCCCCAGCATTTT.

The chain links TRBV24-1 to TRBJ2-1, with 10 bases aligning to TRBD2. The CDR3 covers 17 residues. V lost 4 bases and J lost 1; bases outside the gene matches: 6. In germline, CDR1 is KGHDR, CDR2 SFDVKD. CDR3 sequence reads: CATSDPTSGPSYNEQFF. The CDR3 coding sequence is TGTGCCACCAGTGACCCGACTAGCGGGCCTTCCTACAATGAGCAGTTCTTC.

The chain combines TRBV19 with TRBJ1-3, with D maybe TRBD1 (5 bases). Trimming pared 10 bases from V and 8 bases from J, leaving 21 bases between. This CDR3 region has 14 residues. Germline V CDR1 and CDR2: LNHDA, SQIVND (reference sequence). The CDR3 protein is CATTERQGLYTIYF. For the CDR3, the DNA is TGTGCCACCACCGAACGGCAGGGACTTTACACCATATATTTT. Complete variable domain (other parts from reference TRBV19 and TRBJ1-3): DGGITQSPKYLFRKEGQNVTLSCEQNLNHDAMYWYRQDPGQGLRLIYYSQIVNDFQKGDIAEGYSVSREKKESFPLTVTSAQKNPTAFYLCATTERQGLYTIYFGEGSWLTVV.

V gene TRBV3-1 (or the pseudogene TRBV3-2) combines with J gene TRBJ1-6; no clear D gene. CDR1 LGHDT and CDR2 YNNKEL come from the germline V gene (reference sequence). The CDR3 loop spans 17 amino acids. Trimming stripped 0 bases from V and 0 bases from J, with 9 bases between. The DNA for the CDR3 is TGTGCCAGCAGCCAAGACCCTCGGAGCTCCTATAATTCACCCCTCCACTTT. Translated: CASSQDPRSSYNSPLHF.

This chain joins TRBV6-4 and TRBJ2-3; a weak D match, TRBD2 (6 bases). The germline V gene encodes CDR1 MRHNA and CDR2 SNTAGT. Trimming cost V 5 bases and J 4 bases, with 16 bases left between them. This CDR3 has 15 residues. CDR3 residues: CASSLGSGGADTQYF. Here the CDR3 DNA reads TGTGCCAGCAGTTTGGGAAGCGGAGGGGCAGATACGCAGTATTTT.

V usage is TRBV2 and J usage is TRBJ1-3, with D perhaps matching TRBD1 (6 bases). The V end was cut by 8 bases, the J end by 7 bases, with 12 bases between. Germline V gene lookup returns CDR1 SNHLY and CDR2 FYNNEI. The CDR3 has 12 amino acids. CDR3 nucleotides: TGTGCCAGCGGCACAGGGCCGAACACCATATATTTT. Protein sequence: CASGTGPNTIYF.

The V gene is TRBV18, the J gene TRBJ2-7; the D gene is possibly TRBD1 (5 bases). The CDR3 totals 14 residues. Germline CDR1 KGHSH, CDR2 LQKENI. V shed 3 bases and J shed 3 bases, with 12 bases lying between them. The CDR3: CASSPAGNFYEQYF. For the CDR3, the DNA is TGTGCCAGCTCACCGGCAGGGAACTTCTACGAGCAGTACTTC.

The chain links TRBV19 to TRBJ1-1; 8 positions agree with TRBD1. With V trimmed by 1 base and J by 5 bases, 3 bases remained unmatched. In germline, CDR1 is LNHDA, CDR2 SQIVND (reference sequence). The CDR3 is 14 amino acids. Here the CDR3 reads CASSIVRTGTEAFF. In DNA, the CDR3 is TGTGCCAGTAGTATAGTACGGACAGGGACTGAAGCTTTCTTT.

J is TRBJ1-1 and V is TRBV19; D is uncertain. The CDR3 totals 13 residues. The V gene lost 7 bases and the J gene lost 4 bases, with 13 bases spanning the gap. Germline-derived CDR1 and CDR2 are LNHDA and SQIVND (reference sequence). For the CDR3, the DNA is TGTGCCAGTATTCGGGGATTTGGCACTGAAGCTTTCTTT. This codes for CASIRGFGTEAFF. The full variable domain, in which reference TRBV19 and TRBJ1-1 provide the parts outside the CDR3, is DGGITQSPKYLFRKEGQNVTLSCEQNLNHDAMYWYRQDPGQGLRLIYYSQIVNDFQKGDIAEGYSVSREKKESFPLTVTSAQKNPTAFYLCASIRGFGTEAFFGQGTRLTVV.

A single count supports this clone. The rearrangement joins TRBV7-2 to TRBJ2-1, with 7 bases matching TRBD1. The J segment lost 3 bases and the V segment lost 0 bases, leaving 2 bases of the junction unmatched. The CDR3 consists of 15 residues. CDR1 and CDR2 from the germline V gene are SGHTA and FQGNSA. CDR3 nucleotides: TGTGCCAGCAGCTTAGCGGGACAGAGCTACAATGAGCAGTTCTTC. Its protein product is CASSLAGQSYNEQFF.

This chain uses TRBV2 with TRBJ2-3; D is possibly TRBD1 (6 bases). Germline V gene sequence: CDR1 SNHLY, CDR2 FYNNEI. Deletions cut 4 bases from V and 1 base from J, with 15 bases between. The CDR3 contains 16 residues. For the CDR3, the DNA is TGTGCCAGCAGTGTCCACAGGGAACGGGGCACAGATACGCAGTATTTT. As protein: CASSVHRERGTDTQYF.

The gene calls are TRBV9 and TRBJ1-3; 8 bases map to TRBD1. The germline V gene has CDR1 SGDLS and CDR2 YYNGEE. The V and J ends lost 0 bases and 2 bases, in that order; junction bases with no gene match: 4. CDR3 length: 16 amino acids. The DNA of the CDR3 is TGTGCCAGCAGCGTAGACCCGACAGGGGCTGGAAACACCATATATTTT. Protein product: CASSVDPTGAGNTIYF.

This clone was detected only a few times. The J gene is TRBJ2-3, the V gene TRBV25-1; 9 bases align to TRBD2. Unmatched junction bases numbered 7, after V lost 3 bases and J lost 3 bases. CDR3 length: 16 residues. Germline V gene data show CDR1 as MGHDK and CDR2 as SYGVNS. The CDR3 loop is CASSDPPGLATDTQYF. The CDR3 DNA sequence: TGTGCCAGCAGTGACCCCCCGGGACTAGCAACAGATACGCAGTATTTT.

This clone has a single count. The chain links TRBV30 to TRBJ1-2; D is uncertain. CDR1 is GTSNPN and CDR2 is SVGIG in the germline V gene (reference sequence). The CDR3 totals 14 residues. The V end was cut by 0 bases, the J end by 1 base, with 9 bases between. CDR3 in amino acids: CAWSVDGDNYGYTF. The CDR3 DNA sequence: TGTGCCTGGAGTGTAGACGGGGATAACTATGGCTACACCTTC.

The chain has TRBV5-4 and TRBJ1-3, with no clear D. Germline V lookup: CDR1 SGHNT, CDR2 YYREEE (reference sequence). This CDR3 is 16 amino acids long. V was trimmed by 3 bases and J by 0 bases, leaving 13 bases between them. The CDR3 DNA sequence: TGTGCCAGCAGCTCAAATGGACTGATCTCTGGAAACACCATATATTTT. It codes for CASSSNGLISGNTIYF.

V gene TRBV20-1 combines with J gene TRBJ2-5; maybe TRBD2 (5 bases). The CDR3 spans 13 residues. CDR1 and CDR2 (germline): DFQATT, SNEGSKA (reference sequence). V was clipped by 3 bases and J by 5 bases, with 13 bases between them. This CDR3 is CSASREFKETQYF. As DNA, the CDR3 is TGCAGTGCTAGTAGGGAGTTTAAGGAGACCCAGTACTTC.

The chain links TRBV4-3 to TRBJ2-2, with D unclear. The germline V and J ends were trimmed by 1 base and 2 bases, with 14 bases remaining between them. The CDR3 is 17 amino acids. Germline V CDR1 and CDR2: LGHNA, YSLEER. CDR3 nucleotide sequence: TGCGCCAGCAGCCAAGTTCATGGCCCAGCTAACACCGGGGAGCTGTTTTTT. It codes for CASSQVHGPANTGELFF.

This clone occurred once. This chain links TRBV5-5 with TRBJ2-5, with a possible D match to TRBD1 (5 bases). The CDR3 covers 14 residues. The V gene lost 5 bases and the J gene lost 5 bases, with 16 bases spanning the gap. In germline, CDR1 is SGHKS, CDR2 YYEKEE (reference sequence). The DNA for the CDR3 is TGTGCCAGCAGAAGGACACTGGTGGGTGAGACCCAGTACTTC. Translated: CASRRTLVGETQYF.

The CDR3 region has the DNA TGTGCCATCAGTGAGACAGGTGATAAGACCCAGTACTTC. Encoded protein: CAISETGDKTQYF. This sequence joins TRBV10-3 and TRBJ2-5; the D gene is possibly TRBD1 (5 bases). CDR1 ENHRY and CDR2 SYGVKD come from the germline V gene. The CDR3 covers 13 residues. V shed 2 bases and J shed 6 bases, with 10 bases lying between them.

The J gene is TRBJ2-3, the V gene TRBV18; 9 nucleotides agree with TRBD2. This CDR3 spans 16 amino acids. Germline V gene lookup returns CDR1 KGHSH and CDR2 LQKENI. The ends lost 7 bases at V and 6 bases at J; junction bases unmatched: 14. CDR3 DNA: TGTGCCAGCTACTTACTTAGCGGGAGCCTCCTGGATACGCAGTATTTT. As protein: CASYLLSGSLLDTQYF.

The V and J genes are TRBV30 and TRBJ2-7; a weak D match, TRBD1 (6 bases). From germline, CDR1 is GTSNPN and CDR2 SVGIG (reference sequence). The length of the CDR3 is 14 residues. V shed 6 bases and J shed 0 bases, with 15 bases lying between them. This CDR3 is CACVYRAPSYEQYF. The CDR3 DNA follows: TGTGCCTGCGTTTACAGGGCACCCTCCTACGAGCAGTACTTC.

The chain uses TRBV7-2 and TRBJ1-2, with D possibly matching TRBD1 (5 bases). Germline V CDR1 and CDR2: SGHTA, FQGNSA. The germline V and J ends were trimmed by 0 bases and 0 bases, with 11 bases remaining between them. This CDR3 has 16 amino acids. CDR3 in amino acids: CASSLARGGPNYGYTF. As DNA, the CDR3 is TGTGCCAGCAGCTTAGCCCGGGGGGGTCCTAACTATGGCTACACCTTC.

The rearrangement joins TRBV12-5 to TRBJ2-3, with D hard to call. There are 16 residues in the CDR3. Trimming took 6 bases from V and 0 from J, leaving 16 bases between them. Germline CDR1 and CDR2: LGHNT and FRNRAP. The CDR3 DNA reads as TGTGCTAGTGGCTTAAAGAAATCCACTAGCACAGATACGCAGTATTTT. This gives the protein CASGLKKSTSTDTQYF.